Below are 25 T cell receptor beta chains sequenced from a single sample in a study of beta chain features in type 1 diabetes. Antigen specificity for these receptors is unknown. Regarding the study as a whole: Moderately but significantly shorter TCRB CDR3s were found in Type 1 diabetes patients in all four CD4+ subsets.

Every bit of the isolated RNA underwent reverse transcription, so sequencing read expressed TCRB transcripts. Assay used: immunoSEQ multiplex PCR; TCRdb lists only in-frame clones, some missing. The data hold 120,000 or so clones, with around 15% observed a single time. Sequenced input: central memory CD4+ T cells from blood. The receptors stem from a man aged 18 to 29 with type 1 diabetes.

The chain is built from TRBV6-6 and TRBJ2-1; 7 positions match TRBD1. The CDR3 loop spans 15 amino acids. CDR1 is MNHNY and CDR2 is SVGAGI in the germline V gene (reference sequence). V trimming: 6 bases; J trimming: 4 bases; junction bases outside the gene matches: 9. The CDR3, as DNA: TGTGCCAGCAGCCCCCAGGGGGTGGAATACAATGAGCAGTTCTTC. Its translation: CASSPQGVEYNEQFF.

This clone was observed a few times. CDR3 coding DNA: TGTGCCAGCAGTCCCCCAGACAGCTCAGCTTTCTTT. This gives the protein CASSPPDSSAFF. The rearrangement links TRBV6-5 to TRBJ1-1; possible D gene TRBD1, 5 bases. The CDR3 has 12 residues. The germline V and J ends were trimmed by 5 bases and 10 bases, with 14 bases remaining between them. Germline CDR1 reads MNHEY; CDR2 reads SVGAGI.

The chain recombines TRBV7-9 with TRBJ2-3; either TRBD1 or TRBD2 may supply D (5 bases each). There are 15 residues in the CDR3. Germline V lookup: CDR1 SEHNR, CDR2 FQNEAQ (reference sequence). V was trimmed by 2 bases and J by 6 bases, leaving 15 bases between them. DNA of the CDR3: TGTGCCAGCAGCTTATTCGGGACGACGGCCGATACGCAGTATTTT. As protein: CASSLFGTTADTQYF.

CDR3 DNA sequence: TGTGCCATCAGTGAGCAGGGGAATTCACCCCTCCACTTT. Residues: CAISEQGNSPLHF. The chain combines TRBV10-3 with TRBJ1-6; weak D call: TRBD1 (6 bases). V gave up 2 bases and J gave up 7 bases, with 6 bases separating them. In germline, CDR1 is ENHRY, CDR2 SYGVKD. The CDR3 contains 13 residues.

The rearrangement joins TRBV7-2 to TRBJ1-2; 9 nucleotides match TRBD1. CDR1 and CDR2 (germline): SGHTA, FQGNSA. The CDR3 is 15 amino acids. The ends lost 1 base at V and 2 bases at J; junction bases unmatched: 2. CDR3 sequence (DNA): TGTGCCAGCAGCTTAGACAGGGGGCGCAACTATGGCTACACCTTC. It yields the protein CASSLDRGRNYGYTF.

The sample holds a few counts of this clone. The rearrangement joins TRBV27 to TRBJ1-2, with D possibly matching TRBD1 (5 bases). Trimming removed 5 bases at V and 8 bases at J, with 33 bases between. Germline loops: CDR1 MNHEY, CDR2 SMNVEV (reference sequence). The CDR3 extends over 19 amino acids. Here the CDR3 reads CASSPRTGDVYGSGIGYTF. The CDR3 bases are TGTGCCAGCAGTCCGCGTACAGGAGACGTATATGGGTCGGGGATAGGCTACACCTTC.

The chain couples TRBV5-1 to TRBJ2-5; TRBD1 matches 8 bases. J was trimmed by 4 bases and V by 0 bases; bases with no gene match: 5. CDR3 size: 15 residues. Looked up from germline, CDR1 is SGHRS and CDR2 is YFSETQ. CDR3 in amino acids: CASSLDVDRGETQYF. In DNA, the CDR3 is TGCGCCAGCAGCTTGGACGTCGACAGGGGAGAGACCCAGTACTTC.

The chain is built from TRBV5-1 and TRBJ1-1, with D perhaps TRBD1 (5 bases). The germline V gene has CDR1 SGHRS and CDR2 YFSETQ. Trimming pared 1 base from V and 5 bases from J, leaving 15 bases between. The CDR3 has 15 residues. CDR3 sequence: CASSLSGTIETEAFF. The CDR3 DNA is TGCGCCAGCAGCTTGTCGGGGACGATCGAGACTGAAGCTTTCTTT.

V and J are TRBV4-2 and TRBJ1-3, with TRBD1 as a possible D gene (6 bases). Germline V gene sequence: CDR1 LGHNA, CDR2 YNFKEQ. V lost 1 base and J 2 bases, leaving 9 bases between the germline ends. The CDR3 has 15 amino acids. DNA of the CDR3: TGTGCCAGCAGCCAAGCGGGACATCCTGGAAACACCATATATTTT. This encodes CASSQAGHPGNTIYF.

As DNA, the CDR3 is TGCGCCAGCAGCCAAGAAACCGCGGGGACAGGTGTCCAAGAGACCCAGTACTTC. Its translation is CASSQETAGTGVQETQYF. V gene TRBV4-3 combines with J gene TRBJ2-5, with 8 positions matching TRBD1. Germline loops: CDR1 LGHNA, CDR2 YSLEER. The V segment lost 0 bases and the J segment 1 base; nucleotides outside the gene matches: 10. The CDR3 runs 18 residues.

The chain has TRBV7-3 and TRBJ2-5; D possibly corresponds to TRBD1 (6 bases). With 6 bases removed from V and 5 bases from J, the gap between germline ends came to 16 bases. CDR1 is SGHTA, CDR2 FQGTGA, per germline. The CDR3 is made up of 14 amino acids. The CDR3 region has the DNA TGTGCCAGCAGTCAAGGGGGTAGTTTGGAGACCCAGTACTTC. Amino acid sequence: CASSQGGSLETQYF.

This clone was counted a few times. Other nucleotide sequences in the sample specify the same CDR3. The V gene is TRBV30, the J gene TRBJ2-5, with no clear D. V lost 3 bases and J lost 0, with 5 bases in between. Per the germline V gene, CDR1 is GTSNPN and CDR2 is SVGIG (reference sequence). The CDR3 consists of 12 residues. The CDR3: CAWRRYQETQYF. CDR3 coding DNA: TGTGCCTGGAGGCGGTACCAAGAGACCCAGTACTTC.

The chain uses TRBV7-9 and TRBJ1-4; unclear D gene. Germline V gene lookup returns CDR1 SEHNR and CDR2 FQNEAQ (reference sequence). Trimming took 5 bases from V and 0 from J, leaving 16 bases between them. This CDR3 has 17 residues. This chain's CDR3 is CASSGGRMDATNEKLFF. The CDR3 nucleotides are TGTGCCAGCAGCGGAGGCAGGATGGATGCAACTAATGAAAAACTGTTTTTT.

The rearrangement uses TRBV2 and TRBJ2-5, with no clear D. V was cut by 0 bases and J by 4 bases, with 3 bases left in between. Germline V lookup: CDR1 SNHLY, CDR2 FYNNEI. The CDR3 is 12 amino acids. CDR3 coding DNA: TGTGCCAGCAGTGAAGCGCGAGAGACCCAGTACTTC. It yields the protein CASSEARETQYF.

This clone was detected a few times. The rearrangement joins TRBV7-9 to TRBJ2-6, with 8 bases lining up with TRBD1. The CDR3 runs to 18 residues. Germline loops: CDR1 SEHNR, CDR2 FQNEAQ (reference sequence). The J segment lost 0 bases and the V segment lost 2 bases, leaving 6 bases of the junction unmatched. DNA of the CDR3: TGTGCCAGCAGCTTACGCGGACAGGGTCCCTCTGGGGCCAACGTCCTGACTTTC. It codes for CASSLRGQGPSGANVLTF.

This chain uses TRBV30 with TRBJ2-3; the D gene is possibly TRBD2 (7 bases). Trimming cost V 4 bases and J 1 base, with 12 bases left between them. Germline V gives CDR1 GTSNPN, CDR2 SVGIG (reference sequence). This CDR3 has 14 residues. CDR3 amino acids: CAWKRGGGTDTQYF. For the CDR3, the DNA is TGTGCCTGGAAAAGGGGGGGTGGCACAGATACGCAGTATTTT. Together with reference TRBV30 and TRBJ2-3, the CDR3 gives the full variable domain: SQTIHQWPATLVQPVGSPLSLECTVEGTSNPNLYWYRQAAGRGLQLLFYSVGIGQISSEVPQNLSASRPQDRQFILSSKKLLLSDSGFYLCAWKRGGGTDTQYFGPGTRLTVL.

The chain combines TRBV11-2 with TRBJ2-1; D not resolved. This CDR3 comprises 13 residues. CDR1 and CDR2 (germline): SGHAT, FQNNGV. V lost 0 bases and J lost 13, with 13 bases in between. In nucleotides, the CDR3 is TGTGCCAGCAGCTTAGATGAGGTCCTCAGTCAGTTCTTC. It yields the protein CASSLDEVLSQFF. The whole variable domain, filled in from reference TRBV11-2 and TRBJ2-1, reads EAGVAQSPRYKIIEKRQSVAFWCNPISGHATLYWYQQILGQGPKLLIQFQNNGVVDDSQLPKDRFSAERLKGVDSTLKIQPAKLEDSAVYLCASSLDEVLSQFFGPGTRLTVL.

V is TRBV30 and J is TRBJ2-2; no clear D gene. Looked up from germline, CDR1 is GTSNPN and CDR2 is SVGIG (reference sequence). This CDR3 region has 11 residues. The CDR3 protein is CILSNTGELFF. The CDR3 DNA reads TGTATCCTATCGAACACCGGGGAGCTGTTTTTT.

The CDR3 DNA sequence: TGTGCCTGGAGTCGAAGGGGAAATCAGCCCCAGCATTTT. Its protein product is CAWSRRGNQPQHF. The J gene is TRBJ1-5, the V gene TRBV30; tentative D call: TRBD1 (5 bases). This CDR3 spans 13 amino acids. Germline V CDR1 and CDR2: GTSNPN, SVGIG (reference sequence). The germline V and J ends were trimmed by 2 bases and 4 bases, with 9 bases remaining between them.

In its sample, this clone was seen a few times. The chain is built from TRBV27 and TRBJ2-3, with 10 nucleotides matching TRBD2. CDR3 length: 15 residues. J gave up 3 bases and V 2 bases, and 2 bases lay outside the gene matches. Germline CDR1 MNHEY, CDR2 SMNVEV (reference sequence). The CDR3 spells CASSLLAGVTDTQYF. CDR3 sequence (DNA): TGTGCCAGCAGTTTACTAGCGGGAGTGACAGATACGCAGTATTTT.

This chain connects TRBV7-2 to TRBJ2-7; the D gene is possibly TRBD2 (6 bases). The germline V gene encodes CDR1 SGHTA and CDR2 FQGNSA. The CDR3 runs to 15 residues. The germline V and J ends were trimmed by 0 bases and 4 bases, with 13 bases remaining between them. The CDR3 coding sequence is TGTGCCAGCAGCTTAGCCAGCGGGTCGGGGTACGAGCAGTACTTC. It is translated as CASSLASGSGYEQYF.

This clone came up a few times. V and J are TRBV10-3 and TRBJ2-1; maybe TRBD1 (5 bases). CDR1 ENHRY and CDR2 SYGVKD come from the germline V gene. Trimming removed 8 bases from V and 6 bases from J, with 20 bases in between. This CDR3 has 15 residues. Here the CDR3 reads CAIGSSGLSFNEQFF. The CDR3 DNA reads TGTGCCATCGGGTCCTCAGGGTTATCATTCAATGAGCAGTTCTTC.

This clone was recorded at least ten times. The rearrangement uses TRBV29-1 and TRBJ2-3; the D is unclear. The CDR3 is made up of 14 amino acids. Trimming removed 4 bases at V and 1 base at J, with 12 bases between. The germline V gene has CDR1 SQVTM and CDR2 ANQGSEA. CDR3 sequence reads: CSVGLGRRTDTQYF. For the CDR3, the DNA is TGCAGCGTTGGTCTTGGGCGACGCACAGATACGCAGTATTTT.

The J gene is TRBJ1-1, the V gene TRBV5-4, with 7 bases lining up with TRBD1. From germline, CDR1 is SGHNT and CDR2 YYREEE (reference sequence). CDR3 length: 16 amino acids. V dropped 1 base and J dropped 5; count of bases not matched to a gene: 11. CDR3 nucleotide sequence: TGTGCCAGCAGCTTGCTATACCGACAGGGTGGAACTGAAGCTTTCTTT. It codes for CASSLLYRQGGTEAFF.

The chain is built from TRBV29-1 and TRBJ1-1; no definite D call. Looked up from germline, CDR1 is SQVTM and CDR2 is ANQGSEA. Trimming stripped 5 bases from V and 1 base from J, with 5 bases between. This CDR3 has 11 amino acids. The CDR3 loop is CSVLGNTEAFF. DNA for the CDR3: TGCAGCGTTCTTGGGAACACTGAAGCTTTCTTT.